The T cell receptor (beta chain) under discussion was sequenced for a study of pediatric ulcerative colitis. A remark on this clone: Its antigen is as yet unknown.

Regarding the study as a whole: Repertoires came from total lymphocyte DNA, so rare subsets like regulatory T cells may be missed.

Trimming removed 5 bases at V and 3 bases at J, with 12 bases between. The germline V gene has CDR1 SGHNT and CDR2 YYREEE (reference sequence). There are 14 residues in the CDR3. TCRdb keeps only in-frame clones here, not all; method: immunoSEQ multiplex PCR. The sample carries more than 45,000 clones, 80% to 90% recorded once. This receptor was identified in a boy between 5 and 17 years old who was a control in a study of pediatric ulcerative colitis. The chain joins TRBV5-4 to TRBJ1-3; D remains unclear. What was sequenced was blood. The CDR3 reads CASRPDLGGNTIYF. Written as DNA, the CDR3 is TGTGCCAGCAGGCCGGACCTGGGTGGAAACACCATATATTTT.